This entry is about one TCR beta chain. Only in-frame clones appear in the TCRdb table, and some are missing; sequencing was by immunoSEQ multiplex PCR. The repertoire has approximately 240,000 clones, around 86% of them found once; the top ten carry 3%. This sample was taken from a study of blood T cell repertoires in COVID-19. Sequencing was done on a sample of peripheral blood. This sequence was found in a woman younger than 45 who had recovered from COVID-19.

DNA for the CDR3: TGTGCCAGCAGCATTGGACAGGGGGCATATGGCTACACCTTC. Residues: CASSIGQGAYGYTF. The chain carries TRBV5-6 and TRBJ1-2, with 11 positions matching TRBD1. Germline trimming cut 4 bases from V and 5 bases from J; bases unmatched to any gene: 4. The length of the CDR3 is 14 residues. Germline V gene data show CDR1 as SGHDT and CDR2 as YYEEEE.